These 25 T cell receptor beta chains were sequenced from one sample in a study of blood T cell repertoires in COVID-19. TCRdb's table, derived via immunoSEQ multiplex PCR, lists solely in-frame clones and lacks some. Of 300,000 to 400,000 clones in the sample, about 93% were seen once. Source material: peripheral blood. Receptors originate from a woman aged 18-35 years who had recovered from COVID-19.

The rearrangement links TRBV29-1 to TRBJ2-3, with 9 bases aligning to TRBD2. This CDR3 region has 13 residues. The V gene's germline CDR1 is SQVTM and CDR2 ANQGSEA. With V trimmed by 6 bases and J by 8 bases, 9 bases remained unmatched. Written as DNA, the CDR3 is TGCAGCGTCGGGACTAGCTATTCGGGTACGCAGTATTTT. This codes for CSVGTSYSGTQYF.

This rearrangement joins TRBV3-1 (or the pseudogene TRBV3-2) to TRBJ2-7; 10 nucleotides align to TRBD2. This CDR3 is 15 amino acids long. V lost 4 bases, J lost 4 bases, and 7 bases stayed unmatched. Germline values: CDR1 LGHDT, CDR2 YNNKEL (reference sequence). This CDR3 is CASSPSGRGGYEQYV. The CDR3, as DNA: TGTGCCAGCAGCCCGAGCGGGAGGGGCGGTTACGAGCAGTACGTC.

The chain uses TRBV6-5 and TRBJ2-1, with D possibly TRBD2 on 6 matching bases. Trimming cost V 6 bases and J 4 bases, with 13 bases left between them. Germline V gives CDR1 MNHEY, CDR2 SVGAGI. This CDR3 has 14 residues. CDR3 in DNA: TGTGCCAGCAGCACGGCTAGCGCTTACAATGAGCAGTTCTTC. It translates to CASSTASAYNEQFF.

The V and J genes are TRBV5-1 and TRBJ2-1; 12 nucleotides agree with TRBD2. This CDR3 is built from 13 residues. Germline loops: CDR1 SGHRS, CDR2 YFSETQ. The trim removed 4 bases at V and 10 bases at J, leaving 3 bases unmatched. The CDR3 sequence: CASSLGLAGEQFF. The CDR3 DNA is TGCGCCAGCAGCCTGGGACTAGCGGGCGAGCAGTTCTTC.

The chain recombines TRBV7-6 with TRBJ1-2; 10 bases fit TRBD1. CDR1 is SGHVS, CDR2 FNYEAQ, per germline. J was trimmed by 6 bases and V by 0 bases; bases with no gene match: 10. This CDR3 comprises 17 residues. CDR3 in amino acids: CASSLAMRGQGKNGYTF. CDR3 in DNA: TGTGCCAGCAGCTTAGCGATGAGGGGACAGGGGAAAAATGGCTACACCTTC.

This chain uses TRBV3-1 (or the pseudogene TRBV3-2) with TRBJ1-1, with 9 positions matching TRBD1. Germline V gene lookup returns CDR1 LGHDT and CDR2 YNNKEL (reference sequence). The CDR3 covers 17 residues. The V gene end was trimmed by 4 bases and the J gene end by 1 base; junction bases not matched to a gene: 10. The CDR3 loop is CASSPKIPTGGNTEAFF. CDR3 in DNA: TGTGCCAGCAGCCCCAAAATACCGACAGGGGGGAACACTGAAGCTTTCTTT.

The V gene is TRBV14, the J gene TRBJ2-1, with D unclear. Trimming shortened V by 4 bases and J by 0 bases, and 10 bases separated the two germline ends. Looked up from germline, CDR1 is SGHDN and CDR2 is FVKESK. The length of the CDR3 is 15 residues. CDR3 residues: CASSRASRSYNEQFF. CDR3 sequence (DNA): TGTGCCAGCAGCCGGGCTTCCCGCTCCTACAATGAGCAGTTCTTC.

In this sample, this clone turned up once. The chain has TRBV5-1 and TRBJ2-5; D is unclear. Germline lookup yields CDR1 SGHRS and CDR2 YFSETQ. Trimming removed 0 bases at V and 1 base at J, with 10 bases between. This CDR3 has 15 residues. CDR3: CASSLAPRAQETQYF. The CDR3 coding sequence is TGCGCCAGCAGCTTGGCCCCTAGAGCCCAAGAGACCCAGTACTTC.

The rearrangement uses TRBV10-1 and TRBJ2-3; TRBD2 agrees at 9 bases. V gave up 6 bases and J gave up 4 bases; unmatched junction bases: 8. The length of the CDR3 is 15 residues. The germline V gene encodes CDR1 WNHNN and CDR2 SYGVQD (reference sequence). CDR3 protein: CASSDSGGPADTQYF. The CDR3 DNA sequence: TGCGCCAGCAGCGATAGCGGGGGCCCCGCAGATACGCAGTATTTT.

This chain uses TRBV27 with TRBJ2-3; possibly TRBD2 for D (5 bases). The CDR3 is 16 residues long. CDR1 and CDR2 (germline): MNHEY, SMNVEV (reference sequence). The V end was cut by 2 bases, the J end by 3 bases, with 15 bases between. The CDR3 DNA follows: TGTGCCAGCAGTTTAAGGAAGCTCGGCGGGACAGATACGCAGTATTTT. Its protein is CASSLRKLGGTDTQYF.

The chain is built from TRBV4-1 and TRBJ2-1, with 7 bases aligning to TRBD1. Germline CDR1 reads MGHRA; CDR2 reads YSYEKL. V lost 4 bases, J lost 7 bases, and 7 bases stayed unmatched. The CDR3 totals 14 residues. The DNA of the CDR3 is TGCGCCAGCAGCCTCGACAGGGAATGGAATGAGCAGTTCTTC. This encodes CASSLDREWNEQFF.

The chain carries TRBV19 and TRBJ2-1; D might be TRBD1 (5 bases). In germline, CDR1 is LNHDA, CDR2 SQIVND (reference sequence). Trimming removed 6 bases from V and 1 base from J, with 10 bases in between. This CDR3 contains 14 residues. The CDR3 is CASRWGRSYNEQFF. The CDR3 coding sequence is TGTGCCAGTAGGTGGGGCAGGTCCTACAATGAGCAGTTCTTC.

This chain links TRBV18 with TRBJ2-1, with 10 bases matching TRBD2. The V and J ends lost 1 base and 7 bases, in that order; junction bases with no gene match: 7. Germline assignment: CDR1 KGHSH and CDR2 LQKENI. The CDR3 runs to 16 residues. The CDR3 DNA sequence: TGTGCCAGCTCACCACGACTAGCGGGTTACCGTAATGAGCAGTTCTTC. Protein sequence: CASSPRLAGYRNEQFF.

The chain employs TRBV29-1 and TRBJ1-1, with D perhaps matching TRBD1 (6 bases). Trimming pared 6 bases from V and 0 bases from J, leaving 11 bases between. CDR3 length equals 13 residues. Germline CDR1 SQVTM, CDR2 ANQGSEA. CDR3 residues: CSVTDRLNTEAFF. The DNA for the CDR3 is TGCAGCGTGACGGACAGACTGAACACTGAAGCTTTCTTT. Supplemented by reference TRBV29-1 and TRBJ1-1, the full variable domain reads SAVISQKPSRDICQRGTSLTIQCQVDSQVTMMFWYRQQPGQSLTLIATANQGSEATYESGFVIDKFPISRPNLTFSTLTVSNMSPEDSSIYLCSVTDRLNTEAFFGQGTRLTVV.

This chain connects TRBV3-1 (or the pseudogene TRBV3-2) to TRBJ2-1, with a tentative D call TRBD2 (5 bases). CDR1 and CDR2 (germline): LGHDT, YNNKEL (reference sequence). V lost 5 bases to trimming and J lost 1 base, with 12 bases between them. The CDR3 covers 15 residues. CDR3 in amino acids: CASSSRVVSYNEQFF. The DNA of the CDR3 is TGTGCCAGCAGCTCGAGGGTAGTGTCCTACAATGAGCAGTTCTTC.

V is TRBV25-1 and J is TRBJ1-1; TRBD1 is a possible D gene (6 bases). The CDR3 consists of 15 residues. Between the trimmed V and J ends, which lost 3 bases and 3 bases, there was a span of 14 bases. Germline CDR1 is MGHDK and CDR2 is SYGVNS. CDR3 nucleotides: TGTGCCAGCAGTGACCCCCTTAACAGGGACACTGAAGCTTTCTTT. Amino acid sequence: CASSDPLNRDTEAFF.

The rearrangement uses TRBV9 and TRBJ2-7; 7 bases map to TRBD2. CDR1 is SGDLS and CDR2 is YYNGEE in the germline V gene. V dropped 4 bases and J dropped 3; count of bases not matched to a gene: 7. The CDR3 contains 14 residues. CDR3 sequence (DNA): TGTGCCAGCAGCCCCTGGGACTATCGCTACGAGCAGTACGTC. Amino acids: CASSPWDYRYEQYV.

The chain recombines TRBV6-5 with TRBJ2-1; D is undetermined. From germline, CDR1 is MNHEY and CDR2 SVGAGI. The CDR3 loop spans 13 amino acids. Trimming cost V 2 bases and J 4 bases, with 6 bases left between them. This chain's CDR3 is CASSYVKYNEQFF. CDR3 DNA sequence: TGTGCCAGCAGTTACGTTAAATACAATGAGCAGTTCTTC.

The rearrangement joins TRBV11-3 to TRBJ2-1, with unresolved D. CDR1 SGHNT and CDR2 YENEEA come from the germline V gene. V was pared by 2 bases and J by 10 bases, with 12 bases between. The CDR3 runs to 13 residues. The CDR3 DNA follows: TGTGCCAGCAGCTTATCCGTGAGCTACGAGCAGTTCTTC. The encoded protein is CASSLSVSYEQFF.

This chain's CDR3 is CSASVGAYGYTF. The CDR3, as DNA: TGCAGTGCTAGTGTAGGGGCCTATGGCTACACCTTC. The chain is built from TRBV20-1 and TRBJ1-2; D might be TRBD1 (5 bases). In germline, CDR1 is DFQATT, CDR2 SNEGSKA (reference sequence). CDR3 length: 12 amino acids. V was trimmed by 3 bases and J by 4 bases, leaving 9 bases between them.

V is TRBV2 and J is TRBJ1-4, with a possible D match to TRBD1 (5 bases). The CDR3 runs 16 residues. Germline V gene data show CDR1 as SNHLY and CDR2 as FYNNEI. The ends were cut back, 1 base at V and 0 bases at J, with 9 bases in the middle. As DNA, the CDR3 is TGTGCCAGCAGTGAAGACAGGCCCTCAACTAATGAAAAACTGTTTTTT. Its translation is CASSEDRPSTNEKLFF.

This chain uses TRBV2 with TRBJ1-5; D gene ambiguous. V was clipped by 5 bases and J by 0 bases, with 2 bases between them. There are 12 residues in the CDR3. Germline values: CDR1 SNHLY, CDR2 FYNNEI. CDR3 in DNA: TGTGCCAGCAGTCGTAGCAATCAGCCCCAGCATTTT. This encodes CASSRSNQPQHF.

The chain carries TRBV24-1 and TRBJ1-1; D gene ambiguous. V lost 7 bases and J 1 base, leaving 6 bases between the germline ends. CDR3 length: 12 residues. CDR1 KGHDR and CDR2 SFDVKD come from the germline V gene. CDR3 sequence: CATSVGNTEAFF. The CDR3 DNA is TGTGCCACCAGCGTCGGGAACACTGAAGCTTTCTTT.

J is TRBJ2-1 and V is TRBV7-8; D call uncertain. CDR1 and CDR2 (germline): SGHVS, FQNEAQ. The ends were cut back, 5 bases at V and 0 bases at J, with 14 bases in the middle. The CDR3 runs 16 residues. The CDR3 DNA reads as TGTGCCAGCAGCCCGCTCGAGTCTCGCTCCTACAATGAGCAGTTCTTC. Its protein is CASSPLESRSYNEQFF. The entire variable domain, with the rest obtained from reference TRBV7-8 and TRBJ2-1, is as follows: GAGVSQSPRYKVAKRGQDVALRCDPISGHVSLFWYQQALGQGPEFLTYFQNEAQLDKSGLPSDRFFAERPEGSVSTLKIQRTQQEDSAVYLCASSPLESRSYNEQFFGPGTRLTVL.

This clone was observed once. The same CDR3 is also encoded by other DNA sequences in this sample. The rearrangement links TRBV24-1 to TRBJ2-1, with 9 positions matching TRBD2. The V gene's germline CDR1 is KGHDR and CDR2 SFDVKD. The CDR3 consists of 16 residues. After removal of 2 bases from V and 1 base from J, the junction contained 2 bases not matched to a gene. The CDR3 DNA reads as TGTGCCACCAGTGATTCGACTAGCGGTTCCTACAATGAGCAGTTCTTC. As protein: CATSDSTSGSYNEQFF.